The source of this T cell receptor beta chain is a study of blood T cell repertoires in COVID-19. Sequenced by immunoSEQ multiplex PCR; TCRdb stores in-frame clones only, minus some. The data hold about 74,000 clones, with roughly 88% observed a single time. This receptor was identified in an older man with active or convalescent COVID-19. The specimen was peripheral blood.

CDR3 protein: CASSNTGNTEAFF. The CDR3 bases are TGTGCCAGTAGTAATACAGGGAACACTGAAGCTTTCTTT. J is TRBJ1-1 and V is TRBV19; a possible D gene is TRBD1 (5 bases). The CDR3 is made up of 13 amino acids. The germline V and J ends were trimmed by 4 bases and 1 base, with 7 bases remaining between them. From germline, CDR1 is LNHDA and CDR2 SQIVND (reference sequence). Drawing the rest from reference TRBV19 and TRBJ1-1, the complete variable domain is DGGITQSPKYLFRKEGQNVTLSCEQNLNHDAMYWYRQDPGQGLRLIYYSQIVNDFQKGDIAEGYSVSREKKESFPLTVTSAQKNPTAFYLCASSNTGNTEAFFGQGTRLTVV.